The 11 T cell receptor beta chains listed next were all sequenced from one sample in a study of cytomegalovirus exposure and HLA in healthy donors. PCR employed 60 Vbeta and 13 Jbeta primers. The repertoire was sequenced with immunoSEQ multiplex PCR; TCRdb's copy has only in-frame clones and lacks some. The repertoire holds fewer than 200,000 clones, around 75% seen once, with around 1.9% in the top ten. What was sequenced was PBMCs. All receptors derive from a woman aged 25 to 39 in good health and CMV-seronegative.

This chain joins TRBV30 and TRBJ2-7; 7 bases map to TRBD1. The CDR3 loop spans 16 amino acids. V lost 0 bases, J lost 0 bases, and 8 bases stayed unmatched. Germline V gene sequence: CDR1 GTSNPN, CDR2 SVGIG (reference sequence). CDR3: CAWSVYPGQLSYEQYF. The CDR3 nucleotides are TGTGCCTGGAGTGTATACCCGGGACAGCTCTCCTACGAGCAGTACTTC. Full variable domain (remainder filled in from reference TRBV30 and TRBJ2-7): SQTIHQWPATLVQPVGSPLSLECTVEGTSNPNLYWYRQAAGRGLQLLFYSVGIGQISSEVPQNLSASRPQDRQFILSSKKLLLSDSGFYLCAWSVYPGQLSYEQYFGPGTRLTVT.

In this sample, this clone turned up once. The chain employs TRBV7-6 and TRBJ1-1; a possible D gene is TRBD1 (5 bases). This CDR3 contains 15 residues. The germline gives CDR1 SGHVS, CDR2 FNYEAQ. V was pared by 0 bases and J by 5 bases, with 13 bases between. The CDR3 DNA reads TGTGCCAGCAGCTTAGCCAGGGCGGACGGGACTGAAGCTTTCTTT. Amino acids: CASSLARADGTEAFF.

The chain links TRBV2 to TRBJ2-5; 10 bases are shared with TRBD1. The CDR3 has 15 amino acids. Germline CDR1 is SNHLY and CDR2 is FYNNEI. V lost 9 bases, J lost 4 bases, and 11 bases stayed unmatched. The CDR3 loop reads CARTVRDRGGETQYF. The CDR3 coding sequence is TGTGCCAGAACAGTACGGGACAGGGGAGGAGAGACCCAGTACTTC.

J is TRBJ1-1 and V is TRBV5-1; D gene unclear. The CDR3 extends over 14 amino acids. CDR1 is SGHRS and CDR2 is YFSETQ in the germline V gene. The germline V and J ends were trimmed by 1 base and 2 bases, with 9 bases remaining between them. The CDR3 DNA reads TGCGCCAGCAGCTTGCTGGCAACAAACACTGAAGCTTTCTTT. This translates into CASSLLATNTEAFF. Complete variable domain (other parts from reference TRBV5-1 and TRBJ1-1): KAGVTQTPRYLIKTRGQQVTLSCSPISGHRSVSWYQQTPGQGLQFLFEYFSETQRNKGNFPGRFSGRQFSNSRSEMNVSTLELGDSALYLCASSLLATNTEAFFGQGTRLTVV.

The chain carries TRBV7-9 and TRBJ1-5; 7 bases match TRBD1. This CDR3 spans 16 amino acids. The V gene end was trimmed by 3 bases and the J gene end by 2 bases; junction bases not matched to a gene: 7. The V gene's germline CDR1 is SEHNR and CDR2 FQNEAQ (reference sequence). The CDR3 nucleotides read TGTGCCAGCAGCTTTGAGGGGGCTGGGGGCAATCAGCCCCAGCATTTT. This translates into CASSFEGAGGNQPQHF.

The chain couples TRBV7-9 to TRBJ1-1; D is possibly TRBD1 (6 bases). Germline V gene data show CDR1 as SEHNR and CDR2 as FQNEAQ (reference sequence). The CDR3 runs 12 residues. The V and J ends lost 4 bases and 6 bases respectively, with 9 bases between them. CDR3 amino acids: CASSSRGAEAFF. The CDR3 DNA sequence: TGTGCCAGCAGCTCCAGGGGCGCTGAAGCTTTCTTT.

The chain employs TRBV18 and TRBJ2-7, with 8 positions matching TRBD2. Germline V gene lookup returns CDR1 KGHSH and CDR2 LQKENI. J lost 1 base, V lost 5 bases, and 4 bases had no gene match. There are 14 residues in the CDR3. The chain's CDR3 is CASSTGGGSYEQYF. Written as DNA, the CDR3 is TGTGCCAGCTCAACCGGGGGGGGTTCCTACGAGCAGTACTTC. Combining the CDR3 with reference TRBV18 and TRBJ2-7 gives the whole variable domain NAGVMQNPRHLVRRRGQEARLRCSPMKGHSHVYWYRQLPEEGLKFMVYLQKENIIDESGMPKERFSAEFPKEGPSILRIQQVVRGDSAAYFCASSTGGGSYEQYFGPGTRLTVT.

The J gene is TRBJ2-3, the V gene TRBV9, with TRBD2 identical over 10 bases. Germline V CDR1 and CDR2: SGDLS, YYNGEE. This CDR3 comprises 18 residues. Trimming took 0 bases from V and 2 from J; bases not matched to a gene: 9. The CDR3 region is CASSVARIAGGPTDTQYF. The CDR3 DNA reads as TGTGCCAGCAGCGTAGCTCGAATAGCGGGGGGTCCCACAGATACGCAGTATTTT.

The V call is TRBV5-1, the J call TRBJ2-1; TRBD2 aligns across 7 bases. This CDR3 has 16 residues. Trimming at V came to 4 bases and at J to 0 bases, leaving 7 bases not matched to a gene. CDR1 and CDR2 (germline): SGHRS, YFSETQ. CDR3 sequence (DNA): TGCGCCAGCAGCCCCCTGGGGGGGAGCTCCTACAATGAGCAGTTCTTC. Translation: CASSPLGGSSYNEQFF.

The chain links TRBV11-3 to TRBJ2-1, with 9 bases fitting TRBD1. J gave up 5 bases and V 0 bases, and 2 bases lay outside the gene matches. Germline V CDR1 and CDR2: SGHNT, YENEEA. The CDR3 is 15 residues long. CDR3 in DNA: TGTGCCAGCAGCTTAGAAGGGACAGGGAACAATGAGCAGTTCTTC. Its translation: CASSLEGTGNNEQFF.

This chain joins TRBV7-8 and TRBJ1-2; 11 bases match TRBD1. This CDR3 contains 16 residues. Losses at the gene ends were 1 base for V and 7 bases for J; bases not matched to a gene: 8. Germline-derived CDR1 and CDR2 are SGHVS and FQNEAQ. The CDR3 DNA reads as TGTGCCAGCAGCTTAGTTCCCGGGACAGGGGGTTTTGGCTACACCTTC. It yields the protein CASSLVPGTGGFGYTF.